The next 10 T cell receptor beta chains were all read from a single sample in a study of blood T cell repertoires in COVID-19 (TCRdb year 2020). The library was produced with the immunoSEQ multiplex PCR assay. TCRdb stores this immuneACCESS table with in-frame sequences only. Part of the clones is absent; in the studies checked, under half of the shortfall reflects unresolved V genes, and no reason is known for the rest. Across this sample there are roughly 250,000 clones, with under 95% seen only once. Roughly 2% of the sample belongs to the ten largest clones. Material: PBMCs or T cells enriched from blood (not recorded which). Receptor source: a woman between 40 and 55 years old with acute COVID-19.

This clone was recorded once. V and J are TRBV27 and TRBJ1-1; D is unclear. The V gene's germline CDR1 is MNHEY and CDR2 SMNVEV (reference sequence). V shed 4 bases and J shed 4 bases, with 16 bases lying between them. The CDR3 covers 15 residues. Here the CDR3 DNA reads TGTGCCAGCAGTTATTTAGGCAGATCGGGCACTGAAGCTTTCTTT. Protein: CASSYLGRSGTEAFF.

This clone has just one count. This sequence joins TRBV6-6 and TRBJ1-2; D is unclear. V was cut by 5 bases and J by 2 bases, with 9 bases left in between. Germline V lookup: CDR1 MNHNY, CDR2 SVGAGI (reference sequence). CDR3 length: 13 residues. CDR3: CASSPGINYGYTF. The CDR3 bases are TGTGCCAGCAGTCCGGGAATCAACTATGGCTACACCTTC.

V is TRBV7-2 and J is TRBJ1-2, with 10 positions matching TRBD1. The CDR3 sequence is 15 residues long. Per the germline V gene, CDR1 is SGHTA and CDR2 is FQGNSA. Trimming at V came to 1 base and at J to 8 bases, leaving 7 bases not matched to a gene. CDR3 protein: CASSLVGTGDGGYTF. The DNA for the CDR3 is TGTGCCAGCAGCTTAGTAGGGACAGGGGATGGAGGCTACACCTTC.

The chain has TRBV14 and TRBJ1-1; no clear D. Germline V lookup: CDR1 SGHDN, CDR2 FVKESK. The CDR3 sequence is 15 residues long. V was shortened by 8 bases and J by 1 base, with 17 bases between the two germline ends. CDR3 in DNA: TGTGCCAGCCAGCCGCCTGGGCTAACGAACACTGAAGCTTTCTTT. This codes for CASQPPGLTNTEAFF.

This chain joins TRBV28 and TRBJ1-2, with D uncertain. CDR1 and CDR2 (germline): MDHEN, SYDVKM. The length of the CDR3 is 12 residues. V was pared by 8 bases and J by 4 bases, with 11 bases between. The CDR3 sequence is CASYSLAYGYTF. The CDR3 nucleotides are TGTGCCAGCTACAGCCTGGCCTATGGCTACACCTTC.

The rearrangement links TRBV14 to TRBJ2-5; the D is unclear. Per germline, CDR1 SGHDN and CDR2 FVKESK. Between the trimmed V and J ends, which lost 6 bases and 1 base, there was a span of 9 bases. The CDR3 consists of 13 residues. CDR3 sequence reads: CASRLTPQETQYF. The CDR3 nucleotides are TGTGCCAGCAGACTGACTCCCCAAGAGACCCAGTACTTC.

The CDR3 DNA sequence: TGCAGCGTCGGCGGGTTGGAATCGAACATTCAGTACTTC. Translating it yields CSVGGLESNIQYF. V is TRBV29-1 and J is TRBJ2-4, with D tentatively TRBD2 (5 bases). V was cut by 6 bases and J by 7 bases, with 16 bases left in between. Germline CDR1 and CDR2: SQVTM and ANQGSEA. The CDR3 extends over 13 amino acids.

This sequence joins TRBV19 and TRBJ1-2; tentatively, D is TRBD1 (6 bases). Looked up from germline, CDR1 is LNHDA and CDR2 is SQIVND (reference sequence). CDR3 length: 14 residues. V was clipped by 7 bases and J by 4 bases, with 16 bases between them. The CDR3 DNA reads as TGTGCCAGTACCCAGGCGGGGGGCGGCTATGGCTACACCTTC. Translated, it gives CASTQAGGGYGYTF.

The chain links TRBV24-1 to TRBJ1-5; 10 nucleotides line up with TRBD1. Trimming removed 2 bases from V and 5 bases from J; junction bases left unmatched: 2. Germline V gives CDR1 KGHDR, CDR2 SFDVKD. The length of the CDR3 is 15 residues. This chain's CDR3 is CATSDSGTGDQPQHF. In DNA, the CDR3 is TGTGCCACCAGTGATTCCGGGACAGGGGATCAGCCCCAGCATTTT.

This clone was detected only a few times. The chain couples TRBV5-1 to TRBJ1-4; 7 bases agree with TRBD1. The germline gives CDR1 SGHRS, CDR2 YFSETQ. Losses at the gene ends were 3 bases for V and 3 bases for J; bases not matched to a gene: 5. CDR3 length: 15 residues. CDR3 sequence reads: CASSWAGQPNEKLFF. CDR3 DNA: TGCGCCAGCAGCTGGGCGGGACAGCCTAATGAAAAACTGTTTTTT.